A selection of T cell receptor beta chains follows, all from one sample in a study of CD8 T cells in ankylosing spondylitis. Each CDR3 protein is one row after TCRdb ran MiXCR on the 5' RACE reads. This repertoire shows 220,000 or so distinct CDR3 sequences, 8% to 11% found once; its top ten account for around a fifth. Material: blood, either unsorted or a sorted T cell fraction (not recorded which). The receptor source for this set is a male donor with ankylosing spondylitis or in good health (not recorded which). Each CDR3 is given with its conserved first and last residue. A D gene is named only where the DNA matches it firmly. Size tells how often a clone was seen (once, few, many) or the class of an expanded clone, and some rows leave it out.

v_gene	abundance	j_gene	d_gene	CDR3nt	CDR3aa
TRBV9	.	TRBJ2-1	TRBD1	TGTGCCAGCAGCCTCTTCGTGGGACAGGGGACGAATGAGCAGTTCTTC	CASSLFVGQGTNEQFF
TRBV9	many	TRBJ1-2	TRBD1	TGTGCCAGCAGCATCGGACAGGGACTCTATGGCTACACCTTC	CASSIGQGLYGYTF
TRBV5-1	many	TRBJ2-1	TRBD1	TGCGCCAGCAGCTTAACCGACAGGGACAATGAGCAGTTCTTC	CASSLTDRDNEQFF
TRBV5-1	many	TRBJ1-6	.	TGCGCCAGCAGCTTGGAAAATTCACCCCTCCACTTT	CASSLENSPLHF
TRBV5-1	few	TRBJ2-5	TRBD1	TGCGCCAGCAGCTCCCCGACAGGGGGAGGAGAGACCCAGTACTTC	CASSSPTGGGETQYF
TRBV5-1	many	TRBJ2-5	TRBD2	TGCGCCAGCAGTTCAGGACTAGGAGGCGGGGGGGCCGAACCAAAAGAGACCCAGTACTTC	CASSSGLGGGGAEPKETQYF
TRBV12-3/TRBV12-4	few	TRBJ1-4	TRBD1	TGTGCCAGCAGTCAAACAGGGGAGGCTAATGAAAAACTGTTTTTT	CASSQTGEANEKLFF
TRBV12-3/TRBV12-4	.	TRBJ2-7	TRBD2	TGTGCCAGCAGGCCCTCGGGGGGCTACGAGCAGTACTTC	CASRPSGGYEQYF
TRBV7-8	few	TRBJ1-6	.	TGTGCCAGTAGGGTGGAGCCAGGGGATAATTCACCCCTCCACTTT	CASRVEPGDNSPLHF
TRBV7-2	many	TRBJ1-4	TRBD1	TGTGCCAGCAGCACGGGACAGTTGCGAGAAAAACTGTTTTTT	CASSTGQLREKLFF
TRBV29-1	many	TRBJ2-3	.	TGCAGCGTTGAAAGTCCGGGGGCGAGCACAGATACGCAGTATTTT	CSVESPGASTDTQYF
TRBV10-3	many	TRBJ2-3	TRBD2	TGTGCCATCAGTGAGGCCACTAGCGGGGGCGCGACTTCAGATACGCAGTATTTT	CAISEATSGGATSDTQYF
TRBV20-1	.	TRBJ2-1	TRBD1	TGCAGTGCTAGTGGTACCGGGACAGACTCCTACAATGAGCAGTTCTTC	CSASGTGTDSYNEQFF
TRBV28	.	TRBJ2-7	.	TGTGCCAGCATTCACCTACGGGGCACCGCCTACGAGCAGTACTTC	CASIHLRGTAYEQYF
TRBV14	few	TRBJ1-1	TRBD1	TGTGCCAGCAGCCGTCTACAGGGGCTGCGCACTGAAGCTTTCTTT	CASSRLQGLRTEAFF
TRBV12-3/TRBV12-4	many	TRBJ1-1	TRBD1	TGTGCCAGCAGTCCCCACCGGACAGGGATGAACACTGAAGCTTTCTTT	CASSPHRTGMNTEAFF
TRBV3-1	many	TRBJ1-1	TRBD1	TGTGCCAGCAGCCACCTACTACAGGGGGCGATGAACACTGAAGCTTTCTTT	CASSHLLQGAMNTEAFF
TRBV5-6	many	TRBJ1-2	.	TGTGCCAGCACCTTGGATCCCTCGGCGGGGGGTATGTTTGGCTACACCTTC	CASTLDPSAGGMFGYTF
TRBV11-2	many	TRBJ2-1	.	TGTGCCAGCAGACTGTCCCTAACAAATGAGCAGTTCTTC	CASRLSLTNEQFF
TRBV5-3	many	TRBJ2-7	.	TGTGCCAGCAGCTGGACGACTTCGGGCACGGGCTACGAGCAGTACTTC	CASSWTTSGTGYEQYF
TRBV20-1	few	TRBJ2-1	TRBD2	TGCAGTGCTAGGGACGCTAGCGGCCTCAATGAGCAGTTCTTC	CSARDASGLNEQFF
TRBV5-1	few	TRBJ1-5	TRBD1	TGCGCCAGCAGCGTGACAGGGGGCAAGGGTCAGCCCCAGCATTTT	CASSVTGGKGQPQHF
TRBV7-2	many	TRBJ1-5	TRBD1	TGTGCCAGCAGCTTATCTCGGACAGGCTTCAATCAGCCCCAGCATTTT	CASSLSRTGFNQPQHF
TRBV5-1	many	TRBJ2-7	TRBD2	TGCGCCAGCAGCTTGGGGACTAGAAACGAGCAGTACTTC	CASSLGTRNEQYF
TRBV24-1	many	TRBJ2-4	.	TGTGCCACCGAGGAGGGGCGAGCCAAAAACATTCAGTACTTC	CATEEGRAKNIQYF
TRBV11-2	many	TRBJ2-1	TRBD2	TGTGCCAGCAGCTTAGTTTTGGCGGGGGGTGACAATGAGCAGTTCTTC	CASSLVLAGGDNEQFF
TRBV20-1	few	TRBJ2-1	.	TGCAGTGCTGAACTTTCCACTGACAGATACAATGAGCAGTTCTTC	CSAELSTDRYNEQFF
TRBV7-2	many	TRBJ2-7	.	TGTGCCAGCAGCTTAGCGTCCGGGCCTTCCTACGAGCAGTACTTC	CASSLASGPSYEQYF
TRBV5-1	many	TRBJ2-6	.	TGCGCCAGCAGCGTGACAGAAAGCTCTGGGGCCAACGTCCTGACTTTC	CASSVTESSGANVLTF
TRBV10-3	many	TRBJ2-7	.	TGTGCCATCAGTCCCCGGGGCAGTTCCGACGAGCAGTACTTC	CAISPRGSSDEQYF
TRBV7-9	many	TRBJ1-3	.	TGTGCCAGCAGGGCGGAGTGGCCTTACTCTGGAAACACCATATATTTT	CASRAEWPYSGNTIYF
TRBV6-4	many	TRBJ1-6	TRBD1	TGTGCCAGCAGTGACCCCGACAGGGGGCGGGACCCGAGGCCAATTAATTCACCCCTCCACTTT	CASSDPDRGRDPRPINSPLHF
TRBV12-3/TRBV12-4	many	TRBJ1-1	.	TGTGCCAGCAGTTTAGGGGGCAAGGGAGGTGAAGCTTTCTTT	CASSLGGKGGEAFF